This T cell receptor (beta chain) is from a study of cytomegalovirus exposure and HLA in healthy donors. PCR was performed using 60 Vbeta and 13 Jbeta primers. Data came from immunoSEQ multiplex PCR; TCRdb stores just in-frame clones and leaves some out. The repertoire holds more than 150,000 clones, with roughly 87% as singletons. The germline V gene encodes CDR1 SGHAT and CDR2 FQDESV (reference sequence). With V trimmed by 5 bases and J by 0 bases, 10 bases remained unmatched. The CDR3 sequence is 17 residues long. Comment on this clone: Its specificity is unknown.

General study findings and limits: Several of the most significant clusters appeared, in a later analysis, to be linked to common viral pathogens.

The J gene is TRBJ2-7, the V gene TRBV11-1; 10 positions match TRBD2. This sequence originates from a girl under three years old in good health and CMV-seronegative. Sequencing used PBMCs. CDR3 DNA: TGTGCCAGCAGCAGACGGACTAGCGGCCTAAGCTCCTACGAGCAGTACTTC. As protein: CASSRRTSGLSSYEQYF.